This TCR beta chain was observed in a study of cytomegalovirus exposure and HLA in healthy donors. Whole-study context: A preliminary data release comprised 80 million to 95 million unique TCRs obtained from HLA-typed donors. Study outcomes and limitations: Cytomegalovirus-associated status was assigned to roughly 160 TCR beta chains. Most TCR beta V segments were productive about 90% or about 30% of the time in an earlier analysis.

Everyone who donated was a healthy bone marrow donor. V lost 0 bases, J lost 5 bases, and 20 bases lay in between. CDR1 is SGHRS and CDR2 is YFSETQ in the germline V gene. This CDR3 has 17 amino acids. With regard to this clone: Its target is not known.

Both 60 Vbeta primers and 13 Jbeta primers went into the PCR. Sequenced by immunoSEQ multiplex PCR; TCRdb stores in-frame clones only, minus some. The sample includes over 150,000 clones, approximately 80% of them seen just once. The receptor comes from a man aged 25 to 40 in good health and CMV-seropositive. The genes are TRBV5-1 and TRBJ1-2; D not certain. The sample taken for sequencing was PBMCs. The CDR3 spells CASSLAGVFEGYYGYTF. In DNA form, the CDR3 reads TGCGCCAGCAGCTTGGCCGGAGTGTTCGAGGGATATTATGGCTACACCTTC.